A selection of T cell receptor beta chains follows, all from one sample in a study of identifying expanded T cells in peripheral blood. Assay used: immunoSEQ multiplex PCR; TCRdb lists only in-frame clones, some missing. The sample consists of 100,000 to 150,000 clones, 86% of them appearing once. The sample comprised blood. The receptors originated from a person aged 18 to 75 in good health. Both conserved end residues are trimmed from each CDR3.

V gene	J gene	CDR3 protein
TRBV2	TRBJ1-1	ASSELGYTEAF
TRBV30	TRBJ2-5	AWVRSVGETQY
TRBV5-6	TRBJ1-5	ASSQGADRVADQPQH
TRBV7-6	TRBJ1-2	ASSRGANYGYT
TRBV2	TRBJ2-1	ASSEARGNEQF
TRBV28	TRBJ2-7	ASSSGINEQY
TRBV28	TRBJ2-3	ASTTSGRTQY
TRBV28	TRBJ2-7	ASASGTASYEQY
TRBV5-1	TRBJ2-1	ASYLHRYEQF
TRBV11-3	TRBJ2-5	ASSLSGLQETQY
TRBV15	TRBJ2-3	ATSRKRDRVSHTQY
TRBV19	TRBJ2-7	ASSTGTGDEQY
TRBV5-6	TRBJ2-7	ASSKDTSYEQY
TRBV15	TRBJ2-3	ATSRAYYRDSRDTQY
TRBV10-3	TRBJ1-1	AILQNTNTEAF
TRBV9	TRBJ1-2	ASSPDSQTEGYT
TRBV5-1	TRBJ2-2	ASRQTGETGELF
TRBV14	TRBJ2-1	ASSPAGTGAVNEQF
TRBV10-3	TRBJ2-5	AISDPSGRETQY
TRBV10-3	TRBJ2-5	AIRPGQGGETQY
TRBV5-6	TRBJ1-3	ASRTRDATGNTIY
TRBV30	TRBJ2-1	AWARNEQF
TRBV4-1	.	ASSQPPAVGGQETQY
TRBV4-2	TRBJ2-3	ASSMGLGTISTDTQY
TRBV10-3	TRBJ1-2	AISEGAGYT
TRBV21-1	TRBJ2-3	ASRIIRLSTDTQY
TRBV7-3	TRBJ2-3	ASSRTGETDTQY
TRBV7-2	TRBJ2-3	ASSLLGGALSTDTQY
TRBV9	TRBJ2-2	ASSVSDRVNGELF
TRBV7-8	TRBJ2-7	ASSFGTEYEQY
TRBV15	TRBJ1-4	ATSRDLGGGDNEKLF
TRBV19	TRBJ1-5	ATRFSNQPQH
TRBV19	TRBJ2-7	ASSFRTGQGYEQY
TRBV9	TRBJ2-3	ASSVVTDTQY
TRBV28	TRBJ1-2	ASTPTLGNYGYT
TRBV6-5	TRBJ1-2	ASSYSILEFGYT
TRBV10-3	TRBJ2-6	AISPGQGTGANVLT
TRBV30	TRBJ1-4	AWSPRTGGWEKLF
TRBV12-5	TRBJ2-2	ASGPGQGRAGELF
TRBV30	TRBJ2-7	AWSALSYEQY
TRBV14	TRBJ2-2	ASSQGLAGVGGELF
TRBV20-1	TRBJ1-1	SEVKGTEAF
TRBV6-6	TRBJ2-7	ASSTETTYEQY
TRBV30	TRBJ1-2	AWRAGGNYGYT
TRBV11-1	TRBJ1-2	ASSPSISDYGYT
TRBV7-2	TRBJ2-2	ASSLKATSGGLNTGELF
TRBV13	TRBJ2-7	ASSPSGRYSYEQY
TRBV5-1	TRBJ2-5	ASSSTWTSETETQY
TRBV2	TRBJ2-2	ASITGTSGVGELF
TRBV7-9	TRBJ2-7	ASTTMPGTGTFYEQY
TRBV2	TRBJ2-1	ASMPRLDAYNEQF
TRBV7-2	TRBJ2-6	ASSLALGLSGANVLT